Presented here are 27 T cell receptor beta chains from one specimen sequenced in a study of blood T cells in healthy people across ages. The use of a sample-barcoded 5' primer and a J-beta primer mix characterized a second PCR of about 7 to 12 cycles. MiXCR, applied by TCRdb to the 5' RACE reads, yields one record per CDR3 protein. The repertoire has hundreds of thousands of distinct CDR3 sequences, 20% to 25% of them found once; the top ten carry 22%. Sequences were obtained from blood. These TCRs come from a man between 65 and 80 years old in good health.

The CDR3 reads CASSQETSSNEQFF. For the CDR3, the DNA is TGTGCCAGCAGCCAAGAGACTAGCTCTAATGAGCAGTTCTTC. The chain links TRBV11-2 to TRBJ2-5; 7 nucleotides line up with TRBD2. The J call may not be correct, given that the DNA end is closer to TRBJ2-1. The CDR3 has 14 amino acids. Germline assignment: CDR1 SGHAT and CDR2 FQNNGV.

As to this clonotype: Germline is not matched at one junction end, which may reflect a read error. The V and J genes are TRBV12-3 or TRBV12-4 and TRBJ2-1, with TRBD2 identical over 8 bases. The CDR3 extends over 16 amino acids. CDR3 nucleotides: TGTGCCAGCAGTCCCTCCTTGACTAGCGTGGGGCCGACAAGCGCCTTC. Translated, it gives CASSPSLTSVGPTSAF.

This clonotype was seen a few times. This chain uses TRBV24-1 with TRBJ1-2, with 8 bases matching TRBD1. The CDR3 has 14 amino acids. Germline CDR1 is KGHDR and CDR2 is SFDVKD. The ends lost 5 bases at V and 2 bases at J; junction bases unmatched: 3. This chain's CDR3 is CATSGAGGNYGYTF. DNA for the CDR3: TGTGCCACCAGTGGAGCAGGGGGCAACTATGGCTACACCTTC.

This chain links TRBV12-3 or TRBV12-4 with TRBJ2-1; no reliable D call. The CDR3 length is 12 residues. Trimming took off 6 bases at V and 13 bases at J, with 16 bases between the two ends. The CDR3 nucleotides read TGTGCCAGCAGCTCCTCCGCGATTGACCAGTTCTTC. This encodes CASSSSAIDQFF.

The V and J genes are TRBV7-9 and TRBJ1-2; maybe TRBD1 (6 bases). Looked up from germline, CDR1 is SEHNR and CDR2 is FQNEAQ (reference sequence). This CDR3 is 15 amino acids long. V dropped 2 bases and J dropped 1 base, with 11 bases sitting between them. The CDR3 is CASSLPDSNNYGYTF. CDR3 DNA sequence: TGTGCCAGCAGCTTACCGGACAGTAATAACTATGGCTACACCTTC.

The chain joins TRBV28 to TRBJ1-4; D perhaps matches TRBD1 (5 bases). The CDR3 runs to 14 residues. The germline CDR1 and CDR2 sequences are MDHEN and SYDVKM. V was trimmed by 3 bases and J by 4 bases, leaving 9 bases between them. For the CDR3, the DNA is TGTGCCAGCAGTTTCGCGGGGCTTAATGAAAAACTGTTTTTT. Translating it yields CASSFAGLNEKLFF.

V is TRBV9 and J is TRBJ2-7; 8 positions match TRBD2. TRBJ2-5 explains the end of the DNA better; the J call may be wrong. Germline V gene sequence: CDR1 SGDLS, CDR2 YYNGEE. This CDR3 is built from 15 residues. The CDR3 is CASSATPGLVATQYF. CDR3 coding DNA: TGTGCCAGCAGCGCAACTCCGGGACTAGTCGCGACCCAGTACTTC.

This clonotype was seen a few times. The V call is TRBV5-1, the J call TRBJ2-7; D gene uncertain. Trimming pared 1 base from V and 1 base from J, leaving 9 bases between. CDR1 and CDR2 from the germline V gene are SGHRS and YFSETQ. This CDR3 is built from 14 residues. DNA of the CDR3: TGCGCCAGCAGCTTGCGGGCCACGTCCTACGAGCAGTACTTC. It encodes CASSLRATSYEQYF. Variable domain in full (rest from reference TRBV5-1 and TRBJ2-7): KAGVTQTPRYLIKTRGQQVTLSCSPISGHRSVSWYQQTPGQGLQFLFEYFSETQRNKGNFPGRFSGRQFSNSRSEMNVSTLELGDSALYLCASSLRATSYEQYFGPGTRLTVT.

The rearrangement joins TRBV7-2 to TRBJ2-5; 7 nucleotides agree with TRBD2. The closer fit of TRBJ2-7 to the DNA end suggests the J call may be wrong. The length of the CDR3 is 16 residues. Germline-derived CDR1 and CDR2 are SGHTA and FQGNSA. The CDR3 is CASSWSWTGGSYEQYF. The CDR3 DNA reads TGTGCCAGCAGCTGGAGTTGGACGGGAGGCTCCTACGAGCAGTACTTC.

The chain links TRBV20-1 to TRBJ1-5; maybe TRBD1 (5 bases). Germline V gene data show CDR1 as DFQATT and CDR2 as SNEGSKA (reference sequence). CDR3 length: 14 residues. V shed 6 bases and J shed 0 bases, with 12 bases lying between them. The CDR3 nucleotides read TGCAGTGCGGGCAGGGTCTATAGCAATCAGCCCCAGCATTTT. Amino acid sequence: CSAGRVYSNQPQHF.

As concerns this clonotype: The junction does not match germline at one end; this may be a read error. J is TRBJ1-1 and V is TRBV29-1; no definite D call. Germline-derived CDR1 and CDR2 are SQVTM and ANQGSEA. This CDR3 comprises 12 residues. CDR3 residues: CSVEGPYTEAFF. The CDR3, as DNA: TGCAGCGTCGAAGGTCCGTACACTGAAGCTTTCTTT.

The genes are TRBV5-6 and TRBJ1-4, with TRBD1 matching 7 bases. With V trimmed by 4 bases and J by 8 bases, 14 bases remained unmatched. Germline V lookup: CDR1 SGHDT, CDR2 YYEEEE. The CDR3 covers 16 residues. CDR3 region: CASSGPGGTVPEKLFF. Written as DNA, the CDR3 is TGTGCCAGCAGCGGCCCGGGGGGGACAGTCCCCGAAAAACTGTTTTTT.

This clonotype appeared a few times. The chain couples TRBV10-3 to TRBJ1-2; 7 nucleotides line up with TRBD1. V trimming: 6 bases; J trimming: 3 bases; junction bases outside the gene matches: 7. The CDR3 is made up of 14 amino acids. Germline V lookup: CDR1 ENHRY, CDR2 SYGVKD. CDR3 DNA: TGTGCCATCAGGGAAGGGGGCCTAGACTATGGCTACACCTTC. It specifies CAIREGGLDYGYTF.

This chain uses TRBV5-1 with TRBJ2-5; D ambiguous. Near its end, the DNA agrees better with TRBJ2-7, so the J call may be wrong. The CDR3 is made up of 11 amino acids. Germline lookup yields CDR1 SGHRS and CDR2 YFSETQ. In DNA, the CDR3 is TGCGCCAGCAGCCTTGACCACGAGCAGTACTTC. This sequence encodes CASSLDHEQYF.

DNA of the CDR3: TGCGCCAGCAGCCAAAGACAGGGGATAAATGAAAAACTGTTTTTT. Its protein is CASSQRQGINEKLFF. The chain uses TRBV4-3 and TRBJ1-4, with 8 positions matching TRBD1. Germline CDR1 reads LGHNA; CDR2 reads YSLEER. The V segment lost 2 bases and the J segment 5 bases; nucleotides outside the gene matches: 4. The CDR3 totals 15 residues.

This clonotype has a single count. This chain uses TRBV20-1 with TRBJ2-3; D ambiguous. Germline V CDR1 and CDR2: DFQATT, SNEGSKA (reference sequence). CDR3 length equals 15 residues. Deletions cut 0 bases from V and 1 base from J, with 11 bases between. The CDR3 region has the DNA TGCAGTGCTAGAGAACTCGGGCAGGGCACAGATACGCAGTATTTT. This encodes CSARELGQGTDTQYF.

V usage is TRBV7-8 and J usage is TRBJ2-5, with 10 bases matching TRBD2. The CDR3 sequence is 16 residues long. The V segment lost 11 bases and the J segment 3 bases; nucleotides outside the gene matches: 15. Looked up from germline, CDR1 is SGHVS and CDR2 is FQNEAQ. This CDR3 is CASRGFLAGAKETQYF. In DNA form, the CDR3 reads TGTGCCTCCCGCGGATTTCTAGCGGGGGCCAAAGAGACCCAGTACTTC. The full variable domain, its missing parts supplied by reference TRBV7-8 and TRBJ2-5, is GAGVSQSPRYKVAKRGQDVALRCDPISGHVSLFWYQQALGQGPEFLTYFQNEAQLDKSGLPSDRFFAERPEGSVSTLKIQRTQQEDSAVYLCASRGFLAGAKETQYFGPGTRLLVL.

This clonotype was recorded at least ten times. This rearrangement joins TRBV12-3 or TRBV12-4 to TRBJ1-1, with 7 bases matching TRBD1. CDR3 size: 15 residues. V was clipped by 6 bases and J by 5 bases; unmatched bases: 12. This CDR3 reads CASSHGGGRRTEAFF. CDR3 bases: TGTGCCAGCAGCCACGGAGGGGGCCGACGGACTGAAGCTTTCTTT.

This clonotype has at least ten counts. The J gene is TRBJ2-7, the V gene TRBV28; D remains unclear. The CDR3 length is 14 residues. Germline V gives CDR1 MDHEN, CDR2 SYDVKM. V lost 3 bases and J lost 2, with 11 bases in between. For the CDR3, the DNA is TGTGCCAGCAGTTTGGATGACATTGCCTACGAGCAGTACTTC. It is translated as CASSLDDIAYEQYF.

In its sample, this clonotype was seen a few times. The gene calls are TRBV6-2 or TRBV6-3 and TRBJ1-4, with 7 nucleotides matching TRBD1. The junction had 6 bases not matched to a gene; V was cut back by 0 bases and J by 8 bases. Germline-derived CDR1 and CDR2 are MNHEY and SVGEGT. This CDR3 has 15 amino acids. The CDR3 bases are TGTGCCAGCAGTTACTCCGGACAGGTTGGCGAAAAACTGTTTTTT. Its protein is CASSYSGQVGEKLFF.

This clonotype was detected only a few times. The rearrangement links TRBV7-2 to TRBJ1-2; the D gene is possibly TRBD1 (6 bases). The CDR3 covers 15 residues. With 5 bases removed from V and 3 bases from J, the gap between germline ends came to 16 bases. Per the germline V gene, CDR1 is SGHTA and CDR2 is FQGNSA. DNA of the CDR3: TGTGCCAGCAGCCCCATGACGGGGACATACTATGGCTACACCTTC. It yields the protein CASSPMTGTYYGYTF.

This chain connects TRBV4-1 to TRBJ1-4; tentatively, D is TRBD1 (5 bases). CDR3 length: 18 amino acids. Trimming took 0 bases from V and 2 from J, leaving 16 bases between them. Germline values: CDR1 MGHRA, CDR2 YSYEKL. In DNA form, the CDR3 reads TGCGCCAGCAGCCAAGATCGGCCAGGGATGTCGACTAATGAAAAACTGTTTTTT. Translated, it gives CASSQDRPGMSTNEKLFF.

This clonotype occurred a few times. This chain links TRBV10-3 with TRBJ1-6; D unclear. CDR3 length: 16 amino acids. Germline assignment: CDR1 ENHRY and CDR2 SYGVKD. V shed 0 bases and J shed 0 bases, with 6 bases lying between them. Here the CDR3 DNA reads TGTGCCATCAGTGAGTCGTTGAGCTCCTATAATTCACCCCTCCACTTT. Translation gives CAISESLSSYNSPLHF.

This clonotype was counted at least ten times. The chain employs TRBV7-9 and TRBJ1-2; the D gene is possibly TRBD1 (5 bases). The V gene's germline CDR1 is SEHNR and CDR2 FQNEAQ (reference sequence). The CDR3 has 15 residues. Trimming took 0 bases from V and 5 from J, leaving 13 bases between them. The CDR3 bases are TGTGCCAGCAGCTTAGCGGGGGGGGAAATTTATGGCTACACCTTC. Translating gives CASSLAGGEIYGYTF.

This clonotype came up a few times. The chain employs TRBV20-1 and TRBJ1-4, with 7 bases identical to TRBD1. Trimming removed 7 bases from V and 8 bases from J; junction bases left unmatched: 16. Germline V gene sequence: CDR1 DFQATT, CDR2 SNEGSKA (reference sequence). This CDR3 spans 15 amino acids. CDR3 nucleotide sequence: TGCAGTGTTGTCCAAGGGGGCCCCTGGGGGGAAAAACTGTTTTTT. Translation: CSVVQGGPWGEKLFF.

This clonotype occurred a few times. V is TRBV29-1 and J is TRBJ1-2, with a tentative D call TRBD1 (5 bases). The CDR3 length is 14 residues. Germline CDR1 and CDR2: SQVTM and ANQGSEA. With 1 base removed from V and 4 bases from J, the gap between germline ends came to 13 bases. Here the CDR3 DNA reads TGCAGCGTTGAAGCTTACGGGGGGGGCTATGGCTACACCTTC. Its protein is CSVEAYGGGYGYTF.

This rearrangement joins TRBV7-9 to TRBJ2-5; 9 nucleotides line up with TRBD2. Per the germline V gene, CDR1 is SEHNR and CDR2 is FQNEAQ (reference sequence). The CDR3 length is 15 residues. V lost 3 bases, J lost 7 bases, and 9 bases stayed unmatched. The CDR3 DNA reads TGTGCCAGCAGCTTTGGTCTAGCGGGGCCAGGGACCCAGTACTTC. Translating gives CASSFGLAGPGTQYF.